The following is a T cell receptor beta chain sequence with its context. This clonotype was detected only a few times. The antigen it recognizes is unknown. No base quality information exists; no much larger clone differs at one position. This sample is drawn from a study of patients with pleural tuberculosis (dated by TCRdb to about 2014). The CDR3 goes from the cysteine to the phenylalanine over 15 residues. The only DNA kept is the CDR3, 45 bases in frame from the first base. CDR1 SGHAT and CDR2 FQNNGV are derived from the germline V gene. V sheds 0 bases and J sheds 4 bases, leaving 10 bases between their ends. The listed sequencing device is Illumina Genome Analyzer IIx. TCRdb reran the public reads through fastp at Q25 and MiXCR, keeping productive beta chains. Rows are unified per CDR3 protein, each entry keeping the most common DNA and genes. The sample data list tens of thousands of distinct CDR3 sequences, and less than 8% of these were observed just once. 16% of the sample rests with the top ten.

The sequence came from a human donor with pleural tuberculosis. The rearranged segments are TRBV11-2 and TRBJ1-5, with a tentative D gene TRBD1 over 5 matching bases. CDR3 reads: CASSLEGVGNQPQHF. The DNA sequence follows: TGTGCCAGCAGCTTAGAAGGGGTCGGGAATCAGCCCCAGCATTTT.